Listed below are T cell receptor beta chains from one sample, sequenced in a study of T cells in Graves' hyperthyroidism and ophthalmopathy. TCRdb called the multiplex PCR reads again in MiXCR, with one record for every CDR3 protein. The sample lists just over 550,000 distinct CDR3 sequences; 35% to 55% were seen once. The sequenced sample consisted of peripheral blood or thyroid tissue (not recorded which). The receptor set was obtained from a woman between 18 and 29 years old with Graves' hyperthyroidism. The CDR3 runs from the conserved cysteine through the conserved F or W. The order of the fields is J gene, D gene, clone size, V gene, CDR3 DNA, CDR3 protein. D genes are given only for firm matches. Rows give clone size only sometimes, using once, few, many, or a class for an expanded clone.

J gene: TRBJ2-7; D gene: .; clone size: .; V gene: TRBV24-1; CDR3 DNA: TGTGCCATCAGCCCCGGGGGTTATGGCTACGAGCAGTACTTC; CDR3 protein: CAISPGGYGYEQYF
J gene: TRBJ1-5; D gene: TRBD1; clone size: many; V gene: TRBV2; CDR3 DNA: TGTGCCAGCAGGGGGACAGGAGGCAATCAGCCCCAGCATTTT; CDR3 protein: CASRGTGGNQPQHF
J gene: TRBJ1-2; D gene: .; clone size: few; V gene: TRBV14; CDR3 DNA: TGTGCCAGCAGCAATAAGGCCGCCGGCAACTATGGCTACACCTTC; CDR3 protein: CASSNKAAGNYGYTF
J gene: TRBJ1-1; D gene: .; clone size: .; V gene: TRBV29-1; CDR3 DNA: TGCAGCGTTGTAAACGGGGGTCTCGACACTGAAGCTTTCTTT; CDR3 protein: CSVVNGGLDTEAFF
J gene: TRBJ2-5; D gene: .; clone size: .; V gene: TRBV2; CDR3 DNA: TGTGCCAGCAGAGGCAGCCTTGAGACCCAGTACTTC; CDR3 protein: CASRGSLETQYF
J gene: TRBJ1-1; D gene: .; clone size: many; V gene: TRBV10-3; CDR3 DNA: TGTGCCATCAGTGACCCGATCACTGAAGCTTTCTTT; CDR3 protein: CAISDPITEAFF
J gene: TRBJ1-1; D gene: TRBD1; clone size: .; V gene: TRBV19; CDR3 DNA: TGTGCCAGTAGTAGATCGGGACAGGTGGACACTGAAGCTTTCTTT; CDR3 protein: CASSRSGQVDTEAFF
J gene: TRBJ2-7; D gene: .; clone size: few; V gene: TRBV10-3; CDR3 DNA: TGTGCCATCAGTGAATATAGCGGAGGGTACGAGCAGTACTTC; CDR3 protein: CAISEYSGGYEQYF
J gene: TRBJ2-6; D gene: .; clone size: few; V gene: TRBV15; CDR3 DNA: TGTGCCACCAGCAGAGATCTGCGGGCCAACGTCCTGACTTTC; CDR3 protein: CATSRDLRANVLTF
J gene: TRBJ1-5; D gene: .; clone size: many; V gene: TRBV10-3; CDR3 DNA: TGTGCCATCAGTGAGTCGAGTTATAGCAATCAGCCCCAGCATTTT; CDR3 protein: CAISESSYSNQPQHF
J gene: TRBJ2-2; D gene: .; clone size: .; V gene: TRBV7-3; CDR3 DNA: .; CDR3 protein: CASSLGRLRTPGSCFF
J gene: TRBJ2-7; D gene: TRBD1; clone size: .; V gene: TRBV29-1; CDR3 DNA: TGCAGCACGGGGACAGGGTTCGAGCAGTACTTC; CDR3 protein: CSTGTGFEQYF
J gene: TRBJ1-4; D gene: .; clone size: few; V gene: TRBV4-3; CDR3 DNA: TGCGCCAGCAGCCAAGGTCAACAGCATGAAAAACTGTTTTTT; CDR3 protein: CASSQGQQHEKLFF
J gene: TRBJ1-5; D gene: .; clone size: .; V gene: TRBV12-3/TRBV12-4; CDR3 DNA: TGTGCCAGCAGTCCTGTTCAGTTTCAGCCCCAGCATTTT; CDR3 protein: CASSPVQFQPQHF
J gene: TRBJ2-7; D gene: TRBD1; clone size: few; V gene: TRBV7-2; CDR3 DNA: TGTGCCAGCAGCTTAGTGCCAGGGGGCGTCGAGCAGTACTTC; CDR3 protein: CASSLVPGGVEQYF
J gene: TRBJ1-2; D gene: TRBD1; clone size: few; V gene: TRBV7-2; CDR3 DNA: TGTGCCAGCAGCTTGGGACAGAGAAGCGGCTACACCTTC; CDR3 protein: CASSLGQRSGYTF
J gene: TRBJ1-1; D gene: .; clone size: .; V gene: TRBV24-1; CDR3 DNA: TGTGCCACCCCTCCTAGGACCGAAGCTTTCTTT; CDR3 protein: CATPPRTEAFF
J gene: TRBJ1-4; D gene: TRBD1; clone size: few; V gene: TRBV9; CDR3 DNA: TGTGCCAGCAGCGGATCCGGGACAGCGGATGAAAAACTGTTTTTT; CDR3 protein: CASSGSGTADEKLFF
J gene: TRBJ1-5; D gene: .; clone size: .; V gene: TRBV11-1; CDR3 DNA: TGTGCCAGCAGCCAAGGATTAGGTTTCAGGCAGCCCCAGCATTTT; CDR3 protein: CASSQGLGFRQPQHF
J gene: TRBJ1-2; D gene: .; clone size: .; V gene: TRBV7-2; CDR3 DNA: TGTGCCAGCAGCTTGGAGGCCCACAGGGATGGCTACCCCTTC; CDR3 protein: CASSLEAHRDGYPF
J gene: TRBJ1-2; D gene: .; clone size: .; V gene: TRBV7-2; CDR3 DNA: TGCGCCAGCAGCCAAGGCCGGACGGACCCCTATGGCTACACCTTC; CDR3 protein: CASSQGRTDPYGYTF
J gene: TRBJ1-2; D gene: TRBD1; clone size: few; V gene: TRBV20-1; CDR3 DNA: TGCAGTGCTCGACCTCTGGGGGACAGGGAGGATGGCTACACCTTC; CDR3 protein: CSARPLGDREDGYTF
J gene: TRBJ2-5; D gene: TRBD1; clone size: many; V gene: TRBV24-1; CDR3 DNA: TGTGCCACCAGTGATATCGAACAGGGGCAAGAGACCCAGTACTTC; CDR3 protein: CATSDIEQGQETQYF
J gene: TRBJ1-4; D gene: .; clone size: .; V gene: TRBV20-1; CDR3 DNA: TGCAGTGCTGAAACAGGGCGCGATGAAAAACTGTTTTTT; CDR3 protein: CSAETGRDEKLFF
J gene: TRBJ2-7; D gene: .; clone size: .; V gene: TRBV5-1; CDR3 DNA: TGCGCCAGCAGCTTGATGGCAGGTGAAGGATGCGAGCAGTACTTC; CDR3 protein: CASSLMAGEGCEQYF
J gene: TRBJ2-7; D gene: .; clone size: few; V gene: TRBV7-2; CDR3 DNA: TGCGCCAGCAGCCAATTCGGGGGCCCCTACGAGCAGTACTTC; CDR3 protein: CASSQFGGPYEQYF
J gene: TRBJ1-2; D gene: TRBD1; clone size: .; V gene: TRBV11-3; CDR3 DNA: TGTGCCAGCAGCTCGAGACAGGGGACTACTTATGGCTACACCTTC; CDR3 protein: CASSSRQGTTYGYTF
J gene: TRBJ2-7; D gene: TRBD2; clone size: .; V gene: TRBV2; CDR3 DNA: TGTGCCAGCAGTCCGTGGACTAGCGGGAGGCAGTACGAGCAGTACTTC; CDR3 protein: CASSPWTSGRQYEQYF
J gene: TRBJ1-1; D gene: .; clone size: .; V gene: TRBV7-7; CDR3 DNA: TGTGCTAGCAGCTTAACGGAGAACACTGGAGCTTTCTTT; CDR3 protein: CASSLTENTGAFF
J gene: TRBJ1-2; D gene: TRBD1; clone size: .; V gene: TRBV25-1; CDR3 DNA: TGTGCCAGCAGTGAAAGGACAGGGATCTATGGCTACACCTTC; CDR3 protein: CASSERTGIYGYTF
J gene: TRBJ2-5; D gene: .; clone size: .; V gene: TRBV15; CDR3 DNA: TGTGCCACCAAGTTCGGTGGACAGATCCGAGAGACCCAGTACTTC; CDR3 protein: CATKFGGQIRETQYF
J gene: TRBJ1-5; D gene: TRBD1; clone size: few; V gene: TRBV7-9; CDR3 DNA: TGTGCCAGCAGCTTAGACCAGGGGGCCGGTCAGCCCCAGCATTTT; CDR3 protein: CASSLDQGAGQPQHF
J gene: TRBJ1-2; D gene: .; clone size: .; V gene: TRBV14; CDR3 DNA: TGTGCCAGCAGCCAGCAGGGGTTTGGCTACACCTTC; CDR3 protein: CASSQQGFGYTF
J gene: TRBJ1-1; D gene: .; clone size: .; V gene: TRBV20-1; CDR3 DNA: TGCAGTGCTAGAAGTCCATTGGATTTTCCGAACACTGAAGCTTTCTTT; CDR3 protein: CSARSPLDFPNTEAFF
J gene: TRBJ1-2; D gene: .; clone size: .; V gene: TRBV29-1; CDR3 DNA: TGCAGCAATGACAGCTATGGCTACACCTTC; CDR3 protein: CSNDSYGYTF
J gene: TRBJ1-4; D gene: .; clone size: .; V gene: TRBV20-1; CDR3 DNA: TGCAGTGCTAGTGACATATCGGGAACTAATGAAAAACTGTTTTTT; CDR3 protein: CSASDISGTNEKLFF
J gene: TRBJ1-4; D gene: .; clone size: .; V gene: TRBV19; CDR3 DNA: TGTGCCAGTAGTATAAACGGGTATGAAAAACTGTTTTTT; CDR3 protein: CASSINGYEKLFF
J gene: TRBJ1-5; D gene: .; clone size: many; V gene: TRBV29-1; CDR3 DNA: TGCAGCGTTGACAGTTATAGCAATCAGCCCCAGCATTTT; CDR3 protein: CSVDSYSNQPQHF
J gene: TRBJ2-5; D gene: TRBD1; clone size: once; V gene: TRBV10-3; CDR3 DNA: TGTGCCAACGCCCGGGACAGGTATTCGTACCAAGAGACCCAGTACTTC; CDR3 protein: CANARDRYSYQETQYF
J gene: TRBJ1-4; D gene: .; clone size: many; V gene: TRBV25-1; CDR3 DNA: TGTGCCAGCAGTGATTTTTGGAGGGGTACTAATGAAAAACTGTTTTTT; CDR3 protein: CASSDFWRGTNEKLFF
J gene: TRBJ2-7; D gene: .; clone size: .; V gene: TRBV10-3; CDR3 DNA: TGTGCCATCAGTTGGGACGAGCAGTACTTC; CDR3 protein: CAISWDEQYF